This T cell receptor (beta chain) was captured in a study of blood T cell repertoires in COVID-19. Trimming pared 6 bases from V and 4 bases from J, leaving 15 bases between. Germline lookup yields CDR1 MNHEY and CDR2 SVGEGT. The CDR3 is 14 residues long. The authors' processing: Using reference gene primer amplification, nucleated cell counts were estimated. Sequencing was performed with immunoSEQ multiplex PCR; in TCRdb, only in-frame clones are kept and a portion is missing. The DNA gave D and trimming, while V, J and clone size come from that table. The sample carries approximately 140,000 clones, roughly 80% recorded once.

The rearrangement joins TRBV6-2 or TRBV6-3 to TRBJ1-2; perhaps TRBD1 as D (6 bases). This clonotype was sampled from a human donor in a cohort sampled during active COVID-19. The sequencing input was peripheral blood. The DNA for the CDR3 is TGTGCCAGCAGCCCAGGGGTAAGAAGCTATGGCTACACCTTC. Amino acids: CASSPGVRSYGYTF.